The 6 T cell receptor beta chains below come from one sample, sequenced in a study of technical replicates of blood from several donors. Only in-frame clones appear in the TCRdb table, and some are missing; sequencing was by immunoSEQ multiplex PCR. This table holds tens of thousands of clones, more than 95% found once. The sequenced sample was T cells isolated from PBMCs. The receptors here all came from a human donor in good health.

The chain joins TRBV27 to TRBJ1-1, with D hard to call. This CDR3 contains 18 residues. Germline CDR1 is MNHEY and CDR2 is SMNVEV (reference sequence). Trimming took 2 bases from V and 4 from J, leaving 23 bases between them. CDR3 region: CASSLGWAGLYVGTEAFF. CDR3 coding DNA: TGTGCCAGCAGTTTAGGGTGGGCGGGTTTATATGTGGGCACTGAAGCTTTCTTT.

The chain couples TRBV7-9 to TRBJ2-7, with 10 bases matching TRBD1. This CDR3 has 15 residues. Trimming took 5 bases from V and 4 from J; bases not matched to a gene: 8. Germline V lookup: CDR1 SEHNR, CDR2 FQNEAQ (reference sequence). CDR3 residues: CASSIGQGDFYEQYF. In nucleotides, the CDR3 is TGTGCCAGCAGCATAGGACAGGGGGATTTTTACGAGCAGTACTTC.

V usage is TRBV6-5 and J usage is TRBJ1-1; tentative D call: TRBD1 (6 bases). The CDR3 covers 13 residues. V lost 1 base and J lost 4, with 7 bases in between. Germline V gives CDR1 MNHEY, CDR2 SVGAGI. The CDR3 DNA sequence: TGTGCCAGCAGTTACTTAGGGGGCACTGAAGCTTTCTTT. This sequence encodes CASSYLGGTEAFF.

Here the CDR3 reads CASSRAGGRDIQYF. The CDR3 bases are TGTGCCAGCAGCCGGGCGGGGGGGCGAGACATTCAGTACTTC. The chain joins TRBV14 to TRBJ2-4; the match to TRBD2 covers 9 bases. CDR1 and CDR2 (germline): SGHDN, FVKESK. V shed 4 bases, J shed 8 bases, and the junction held 6 bases outside the gene matches. The CDR3 has 14 amino acids.

The rearrangement uses TRBV28 and TRBJ1-1; D is undetermined. This CDR3 contains 15 residues. Trimming shortened V by 4 bases and J by 4 bases, and 16 bases separated the two germline ends. Germline loops: CDR1 MDHEN, CDR2 SYDVKM. The CDR3 DNA reads as TGTGCCAGCAGTTCGTCCCGGAGGGCTGGCACTGAAGCTTTCTTT. Protein: CASSSSRRAGTEAFF.

The rearrangement links TRBV6-1 to TRBJ2-7, with D unclear. The CDR3 spans 12 residues. V was clipped by 2 bases and J by 3 bases, with 5 bases between them. CDR1 and CDR2 (germline): MNHNS, SASEGT. The CDR3 here is CASSEQIYEQYF. The DNA for the CDR3 is TGTGCCAGCAGTGAACAGATCTACGAGCAGTACTTC.